The present T cell receptor (beta chain) was sequenced within a study of blood T cell repertoires in COVID-19. About the study: The United States, Italy and Spain provided the acute and convalescent COVID-19 samples.

Study processing details: Amplification with reference gene primers provided the estimates of nucleated cell counts. Assay used: immunoSEQ multiplex PCR; TCRdb lists only in-frame clones, some missing. V and J calls plus clone size are reproduced from that table; the DNA served to infer D and trimming. This sample carries hundreds of thousands of clones, 86% of them seen once, and the ten largest clones take about 3.1%. V shed 4 bases and J shed 3 bases, with 10 bases lying between them. Germline-derived CDR1 and CDR2 are SGHDT and YYEEEE. This CDR3 region has 13 residues. Residents of approximately 25 US areas, aged roughly 18 to 89 years, made up the participants.

This rearrangement joins TRBV5-6 to TRBJ1-2, with D tentatively TRBD1 (5 bases). The sample taken for sequencing was PBMCs or T cells enriched from blood (not recorded which). The TCR comes from a woman in her 50s in a cohort exposed to, infected with or recovered from COVID-19 (not recorded which). The CDR3 reads CASSPDRYYGYTF. In nucleotides, the CDR3 is TGTGCCAGCAGCCCCGACAGATACTATGGCTACACCTTC.